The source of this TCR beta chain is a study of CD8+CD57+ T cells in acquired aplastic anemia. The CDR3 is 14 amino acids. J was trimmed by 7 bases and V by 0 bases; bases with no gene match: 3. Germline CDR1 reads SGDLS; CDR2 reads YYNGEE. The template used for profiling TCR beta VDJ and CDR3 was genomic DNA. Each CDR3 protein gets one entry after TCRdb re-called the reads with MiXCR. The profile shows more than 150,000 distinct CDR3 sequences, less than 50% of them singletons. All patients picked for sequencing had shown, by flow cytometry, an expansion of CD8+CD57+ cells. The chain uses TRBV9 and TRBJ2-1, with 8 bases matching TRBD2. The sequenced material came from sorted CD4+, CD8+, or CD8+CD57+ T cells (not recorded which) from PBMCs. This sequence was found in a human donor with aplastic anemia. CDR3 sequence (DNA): TGTGCCAGCAGCGTAGTAGCGGGGACGAATGAGCAGTTCTTC. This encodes CASSVVAGTNEQFF.